A selection of T cell receptor beta chains follows, all from one sample in a study of shared clonotypes between healthy human individuals. The data were produced by immunoSEQ multiplex PCR, yet TCRdb's version contains in-frame clones alone and is incomplete. The sample shows about 2.4 million clones, roughly 93% of them seen only once. Sequenced material: naive CD4+ T cells from PBMCs. The origin of the receptors is a man younger than 35 in good health. Some clones in this sample may be carry-over from other donors' samples. CDR3s include the opening cysteine and the closing phenylalanine or tryptophan. The D gene is left open where the match is weak. The listing skips clone size in some rows; elsewhere it reads once, few, many or a size class.

V gene	clone size	D gene	J gene	CDR3 DNA	CDR3 protein
TRBV28	.	.	TRBJ2-1	TGTGCCAGCACCCATGAGGGGTTCTCCTACAATGAGCAGTTCTTC	CASTHEGFSYNEQFF
TRBV9	.	TRBD2	TRBJ2-5	TGTGCCAGCAGCGCCCGCGGGGGTGCCGTCGAGACCCAGTACTTC	CASSARGGAVETQYF
TRBV7-9	.	TRBD1	TRBJ2-7	TGTGCCAGCAGCTTGGGACAGCCCTACGAGCAGTACTTC	CASSLGQPYEQYF
TRBV28	once	TRBD1	TRBJ2-3	TGTGCCAGCAGTGCCCGACAGGGGGCGCAGGTAGATACGCAGTATTTT	CASSARQGAQVDTQYF
TRBV9	.	TRBD2	TRBJ2-1	TGTGCCAGCAGCGTAGTCAGCGGGAGCTACAATGAGCAGTTCTTC	CASSVVSGSYNEQFF
TRBV6-1	.	TRBD2	TRBJ2-5	TGTGCCAGCGGCTGGGGACTAGCGGTACAAGAGACCCAGTACTTC	CASGWGLAVQETQYF
TRBV6-5	.	TRBD1	TRBJ1-2	TGTGCCAGCAGGCCGACAGGGGGAATCTATGGCTACACCTTC	CASRPTGGIYGYTF
TRBV2	.	TRBD2	TRBJ2-3	TGTGCCAGCAGTAAGACTAGCGCGCCTAGGGATACGCAGTATTTT	CASSKTSAPRDTQYF
TRBV4-3	.	TRBD1	TRBJ2-2	TGCGCCAGCAGCCAAAGCTACAGGGGGAACACCGGGGAGCTGTTTTTT	CASSQSYRGNTGELFF
TRBV27	.	TRBD1	TRBJ1-2	TGTGCCAGCAGTTTAATCGGGGGACAGGGGAGCTATGGCTACACCTTC	CASSLIGGQGSYGYTF
TRBV5-5	.	TRBD2	TRBJ2-7	TGTGCCAGCATCCCCGGGGGGGGGACGGTACACGAGCAGTACTTC	CASIPGGGTVHEQYF
TRBV11-3	.	.	TRBJ2-2	TGTGCCAGCAGCGGGGGACACCCGGGGACCGGGGAGCTGTTTTTT	CASSGGHPGTGELFF
TRBV7-8	.	.	TRBJ1-2	TGTGCCAGCAGCTTAGCGGCAGGACCTAACTATGGCTACACCTTC	CASSLAAGPNYGYTF
TRBV10-3	.	TRBD2	TRBJ2-7	TGTGCCATCAGTGTCCCTAGCGGGAGGGACGAGCAGTACTTC	CAISVPSGRDEQYF
TRBV19	once	.	TRBJ2-6	TGTGCCAGTTGGGACGGGTCTGGGGCCAACGTCCTGACTTTC	CASWDGSGANVLTF
TRBV30	.	.	TRBJ2-3	TGTGCCTGGAGGAGGGTACTCCATAGCACAGATACGCAGTATTTT	CAWRRVLHSTDTQYF
TRBV7-8	.	.	TRBJ1-5	TGTGCCAGCAGCCGACAGCCTAGCAATCAGCCCCAGCATTTT	CASSRQPSNQPQHF
TRBV5-1	.	TRBD1	TRBJ2-7	TGCGCCAGCAGCCTATCGCCGGACAGGGACTACGAGCAGTACTTC	CASSLSPDRDYEQYF
TRBV30	.	.	TRBJ1-4	.	CAWGGGSTKFF
TRBV5-3	.	.	TRBJ2-3	TGTGCCAGAAGCCTTACAGTTACGGACTACCGAAGCACAGATACGCAGTATTTT	CARSLTVTDYRSTDTQYF
TRBV11-2	once	.	TRBJ1-1	TGTGCCAGCAGCTTCCGGGTCGACACTGAAGCTTTCTTT	CASSFRVDTEAFF
TRBV29-1	.	.	TRBJ1-1	TGCAGCGTTGAAGGGCAATATTCGGGTCACTTGACTGAAGCTTTCTTT	CSVEGQYSGHLTEAFF
TRBV5-1	.	TRBD2	TRBJ2-7	TGCGCCAGCAGCTTGGAGCTAGCGGGAGTTAACGAGCAGTACTTC	CASSLELAGVNEQYF
TRBV14	.	TRBD1	TRBJ1-1	TGTGCCAGCAGCCACATGGACAGGGGCAACGCTGAAGCTTTCTTT	CASSHMDRGNAEAFF
TRBV5-1	.	.	TRBJ2-2	TGCGCCAGCAGCTTGATAGGGACCGGGGAGCTGTTTTTT	CASSLIGTGELFF
TRBV18	.	.	TRBJ1-1	TGTGCCAGCTCGGGGGACGTAGACACTGAAGCTTTCTTT	CASSGDVDTEAFF
TRBV4-1	once	.	TRBJ2-1	TGCGCCAGCAGCCAACGACGGCGGGGCTACAATGAGCAGTTCTTC	CASSQRRRGYNEQFF
TRBV7-3	.	.	TRBJ2-1	TGTGCCAGCAGCTTTGGCGACGAGCAGTTCTTC	CASSFGDEQFF
TRBV5-1	.	TRBD1	TRBJ2-1	TGCGCCAGCAGCCCCACAGGGGCCCTCTACAATGAGCAGTTCTTC	CASSPTGALYNEQFF
TRBV29-1	.	.	TRBJ1-1	TGCAGCGTTGGCGGTGGTTCTGAAGCTTTCTTT	CSVGGGSEAFF
TRBV16	.	.	TRBJ1-1	TGTGCCAGCAGCCCCTCGGGGGGGCTAGGCACTGAAGCTTTCTTT	CASSPSGGLGTEAFF
TRBV28	.	.	TRBJ2-7	TGTGCCAGCAGTTTCCGTACTAGGGGGGAACAATACGAGCAGTACTTC	CASSFRTRGEQYEQYF
TRBV29-1	.	TRBD1	TRBJ1-2	TGCAGCGTCGACAGGGGGCTTAGTGGCTACACCTTC	CSVDRGLSGYTF
TRBV6-1	.	.	TRBJ2-7	TGTGCCAGCAGGAGGGGTAGCGGCAACCCTGGCGAGCAGTACTTC	CASRRGSGNPGEQYF
TRBV6-4	.	.	TRBJ2-7	TGTGCCGCCATCTGGGGCAGGCCTTCCTACGAGCAGTACTTC	CAAIWGRPSYEQYF
TRBV2	few	.	TRBJ1-1	TGTGCCAGCAGTGCGGGACTTGAAGCTTTCTTT	CASSAGLEAFF
TRBV28	.	TRBD1	TRBJ1-2	TGTGCCAGCAGTCTCGTATACAGGGGGCGAGCCGGCTACACCTTC	CASSLVYRGRAGYTF
TRBV7-2	.	.	TRBJ2-7	TGTGCCAGCAGCTTAGAGAGGGACTCCTACGAGCAGTACTTC	CASSLERDSYEQYF
TRBV6-5	.	.	TRBJ2-1	TGTGCCAGCGGGCCCCTCCCGTGGGCGGGGGAGCAGTTCTTC	CASGPLPWAGEQFF
TRBV4-2	.	.	TRBJ2-5	TGTGCCAGCAGCCCCCGCGGCTTGGGGGCTAGTGAGACCCAGTACTTC	CASSPRGLGASETQYF
TRBV28	.	.	TRBJ1-1	TGTGCCAGCAGTTCCCCCGGGACATACACTGAAGCTTTCTTT	CASSSPGTYTEAFF
TRBV30	.	.	TRBJ1-1	TGTGCCTGGAGTGTTGGGACGGTAGAAGCTTTCTTT	CAWSVGTVEAFF
TRBV9	.	TRBD2	TRBJ2-3	TGTGCCAGCAGCGTACTAGCGGGGAACACAGATACGCAGTATTTT	CASSVLAGNTDTQYF
TRBV29-1	.	TRBD2	TRBJ2-1	TGCAGCGCCACGACTAGCGGGAGAGGCGCTGAGCAGTTCTTC	CSATTSGRGAEQFF
TRBV6-5	.	.	TRBJ1-2	TGTGCCAGCAGTTACTCAGCAGGGACCGGGGTTGGCACCTTC	CASSYSAGTGVGTF
TRBV6-1	.	TRBD2	TRBJ2-1	TGTGCCAGCAGTGAGAGAGGGACTAGCGGTTACAATGAGCAGTTCTTC	CASSERGTSGYNEQFF
TRBV9	once	TRBD2	TRBJ2-2	TGTGCCAGCAGCGCGAGGACTAGCGGGAGTGACGGGGAGCTGTTTTTT	CASSARTSGSDGELFF
TRBV2	.	TRBD2	TRBJ2-1	TGTGCCAGTGGGTGGAGGCTAGCGGGAGCCAATGAGCAGTTCTTC	CASGWRLAGANEQFF
TRBV11-2	.	.	TRBJ2-5	TGTGCCAGCAGCCCCCCTTGGGAGACCCAGTACTTC	CASSPPWETQYF
TRBV5-6	.	.	TRBJ1-5	TGTGCCAGCAGCTTGTCCGGGACAAAAAGGAGCCAGCCCCAGCATTTT	CASSLSGTKRSQPQHF
TRBV5-1	.	.	TRBJ2-1	TGCGCCAGCAGCCCCGGGAGCGACTCCTACAATGAGCAGTTCTTC	CASSPGSDSYNEQFF
TRBV5-5	.	.	TRBJ1-1	TGTGCCAGCAGCCCGTTTACAGGGAACACTGAAGCTTTCTTT	CASSPFTGNTEAFF
TRBV11-2	.	.	TRBJ1-2	TGTGCCAGCAGCTCGACCACAGGGATCTATGGCTACACCTTC	CASSSTTGIYGYTF
TRBV25-1	.	.	TRBJ1-2	TGTGCCAGCAGTGAGCCAGGCAACTATGGCTACACCTTC	CASSEPGNYGYTF
TRBV4-1	.	TRBD2	TRBJ2-3	TGCGCCAGCAGCCTACTAGCGGGAGGGCCACATACGCAGTATTTT	CASSLLAGGPHTQYF
TRBV4-3	.	TRBD1	TRBJ1-5	TGCGCCAGCAGCCGGGACAGGGGGACCCAGCCCCAGCATTTT	CASSRDRGTQPQHF
TRBV5-8	.	TRBD1	TRBJ1-3	TGTGCCAGCAGCTTGGGGGACAGTACTGGAAACACCATATATTTT	CASSLGDSTGNTIYF
TRBV28	.	TRBD1	TRBJ1-3	TGTGCCAGCAGTTTAGCGACAGGGGGCATCGGATCTGGAAACACCATATATTTT	CASSLATGGIGSGNTIYF
TRBV20-1	once	.	TRBJ2-7	TGCAGTGCTACCAGGAGCTACGAGCAGTACTTC	CSATRSYEQYF
TRBV7-3	.	.	TRBJ2-1	TGTGCCAGCAGCGACAGTGGGGGGAGCGACAATGAGCAGTTCTTC	CASSDSGGSDNEQFF